These 14 T cell receptor beta chains share one sample of origin, sequenced in a study of blood T cell repertoires in COVID-19. Profiling relied on immunoSEQ multiplex PCR, and the TCRdb table lists in-frame clones only, not all of them. Among some 290,000 clones listed, 85% to 90% were seen once. Sequenced material: peripheral blood. The receptors were sampled from a woman younger than 45 with COVID-19, enrolled during active disease.

The genes are TRBV19 and TRBJ1-5, with 9 bases aligning to TRBD1. Germline loops: CDR1 LNHDA, CDR2 SQIVND (reference sequence). The J segment lost 0 bases and the V segment lost 3 bases, leaving 3 bases of the junction unmatched. The CDR3 totals 16 residues. Written as DNA, the CDR3 is TGTGCCAGTAGTATTCCGGGACAGGGTAGCAATCAGCCCCAGCATTTT. Its protein product is CASSIPGQGSNQPQHF.

The chain is built from TRBV12-5 and TRBJ1-1, with D hard to call. The germline gives CDR1 LGHNT, CDR2 FRNRAP. V lost 3 bases, J lost 3 bases, and 2 bases lay in between. This CDR3 is 11 amino acids long. CDR3 residues: CASGFDTEAFF. CDR3 DNA: TGTGCTAGTGGTTTCGACACTGAAGCTTTCTTT.

The J gene is TRBJ2-2, the V gene TRBV19; maybe TRBD2 (6 bases). Looked up from germline, CDR1 is LNHDA and CDR2 is SQIVND (reference sequence). The ends were cut back, 7 bases at V and 0 bases at J, with 9 bases in the middle. The CDR3 contains 14 residues. The CDR3 protein is CASKGEANTGELFF. The CDR3 DNA reads as TGTGCCAGTAAAGGGGAGGCGAACACCGGGGAGCTGTTTTTT. Using reference TRBV19 and TRBJ2-2 for the parts outside the CDR3, the full variable domain is DGGITQSPKYLFRKEGQNVTLSCEQNLNHDAMYWYRQDPGQGLRLIYYSQIVNDFQKGDIAEGYSVSREKKESFPLTVTSAQKNPTAFYLCASKGEANTGELFFGEGSRLTVL.

This clone was observed once. The V gene is TRBV9, the J gene TRBJ1-1; the D gene is possibly TRBD1 (6 bases). Trimming shortened V by 9 bases and J by 3 bases, and 18 bases separated the two germline ends. The CDR3 loop spans 14 amino acids. Germline CDR1 and CDR2: SGDLS and YYNGEE. CDR3 sequence (DNA): TGTGCCACCACCGAAGCGGGGGGCTACACTGAAGCTTTCTTT. It is translated as CATTEAGGYTEAFF.

V usage is TRBV9 and J usage is TRBJ2-7; D is unresolved. Trimming removed 0 bases from V and 2 bases from J, with 15 bases in between. The V gene's germline CDR1 is SGDLS and CDR2 YYNGEE. CDR3 length: 16 residues. This CDR3 is CASSVDYGTTTYEQYF. In nucleotides, the CDR3 is TGTGCCAGCAGCGTAGACTACGGAACTACTACCTACGAGCAGTACTTC.

The gene calls are TRBV18 and TRBJ2-1; TRBD2 matches at 14 bases. The germline CDR1 and CDR2 sequences are KGHSH and LQKENI. V lost 5 bases to trimming and J lost 0 bases; unmatched junction nucleotides: 3. The CDR3 runs 17 residues. CDR3 sequence reads: CASSSTSGRGSYNEQFF. CDR3 nucleotides: TGTGCCAGCTCATCGACTAGCGGGAGGGGCTCCTACAATGAGCAGTTCTTC.

The chain combines TRBV10-3 with TRBJ1-4, with 7 positions matching TRBD1. This CDR3 comprises 12 residues. V dropped 7 bases and J dropped 6; count of bases not matched to a gene: 2. Germline V gene sequence: CDR1 ENHRY, CDR2 SYGVKD. CDR3 sequence reads: CAIKGADEKLFF. The CDR3 DNA reads TGTGCCATCAAGGGGGCTGATGAAAAACTGTTTTTT.

The chain carries TRBV11-2 and TRBJ2-5; the match to TRBD1 covers 10 bases. CDR1 and CDR2 (germline): SGHAT, FQNNGV. The V segment lost 5 bases and the J segment 3 bases; nucleotides outside the gene matches: 6. The CDR3 totals 15 residues. The CDR3 region has the DNA TGTGCCAGCAGCCCCGCTGGGACAGGGGAAGAGACCCAGTACTTC. Its protein is CASSPAGTGEETQYF.

This chain links TRBV5-1 with TRBJ2-2; 13 nucleotides align to TRBD2. CDR1 is SGHRS, CDR2 YFSETQ, per germline. Trimming at V came to 0 bases and at J to 7 bases, leaving 6 bases not matched to a gene. This CDR3 contains 17 residues. CDR3 DNA: TGCGCCAGCAGCTTGGGACTAGCGGGAGGCGGTGTCGGGGAGCTGTTTTTT. Translating gives CASSLGLAGGGVGELFF. Full variable domain (missing parts from reference TRBV5-1 and TRBJ2-2): KAGVTQTPRYLIKTRGQQVTLSCSPISGHRSVSWYQQTPGQGLQFLFEYFSETQRNKGNFPGRFSGRQFSNSRSEMNVSTLELGDSALYLCASSLGLAGGGVGELFFGEGSRLTVL.

V is TRBV11-3 and J is TRBJ2-2, with 9 bases fitting TRBD2. Germline CDR1 reads SGHNT; CDR2 reads YENEEA. The junction had 8 bases not matched to a gene; V was cut back by 5 bases and J by 4 bases. This CDR3 contains 16 residues. The CDR3 is CASSPYSGSSTGELFF. CDR3 in DNA: TGTGCCAGCAGCCCCTATAGCGGGAGCAGCACCGGGGAGCTGTTTTTT.

This clone appeared a single time. This rearrangement joins TRBV30 to TRBJ1-2; TRBD1 matches at 11 bases. Germline CDR1 and CDR2: GTSNPN and SVGIG (reference sequence). The CDR3 extends over 15 amino acids. J was trimmed by 3 bases and V by 4 bases; bases with no gene match: 7. For the CDR3, the DNA is TGTGCCTGGAACGGACAGGGGGCCAGAGACTATGGCTACACCTTC. Protein sequence: CAWNGQGARDYGYTF. The whole variable domain, remainder taken from reference TRBV30 and TRBJ1-2, is SQTIHQWPATLVQPVGSPLSLECTVEGTSNPNLYWYRQAAGRGLQLLFYSVGIGQISSEVPQNLSASRPQDRQFILSSKKLLLSDSGFYLCAWNGQGARDYGYTFGSGTRLTVV.

This chain joins TRBV5-1 and TRBJ2-4; TRBD2 matches at 13 bases. The V gene end was trimmed by 4 bases and the J gene end by 9 bases; junction bases not matched to a gene: 16. Per germline, CDR1 SGHRS and CDR2 YFSETQ. The CDR3 length is 18 residues. As DNA, the CDR3 is TGCGCCAGCAGCGGAAGTACTAGCGGGAGGGCAAGTTCGGGCATTCAGTACTTC. Amino acids: CASSGSTSGRASSGIQYF.

The chain employs TRBV5-1 and TRBJ2-7; a possible D gene is TRBD1 (5 bases). The CDR3 totals 14 residues. Per the germline V gene, CDR1 is SGHRS and CDR2 is YFSETQ. The V end was cut by 0 bases, the J end by 6 bases, with 13 bases between. Here the CDR3 reads CASSLATGGGEQYF. The CDR3 DNA reads TGCGCCAGCAGCTTGGCCACAGGCGGCGGCGAGCAGTACTTC.

This clone was counted once. This chain uses TRBV20-1 with TRBJ1-4; TRBD1 matches 8 bases. The CDR3 is 14 amino acids. V shed 3 bases, J shed 7 bases, and the junction held 7 bases outside the gene matches. Germline loops: CDR1 DFQATT, CDR2 SNEGSKA (reference sequence). The DNA of the CDR3 is TGCAGTGCTAGTTCCGGCAGGGGGCTTGAAAAACTGTTTTTT. Translation: CSASSGRGLEKLFF.